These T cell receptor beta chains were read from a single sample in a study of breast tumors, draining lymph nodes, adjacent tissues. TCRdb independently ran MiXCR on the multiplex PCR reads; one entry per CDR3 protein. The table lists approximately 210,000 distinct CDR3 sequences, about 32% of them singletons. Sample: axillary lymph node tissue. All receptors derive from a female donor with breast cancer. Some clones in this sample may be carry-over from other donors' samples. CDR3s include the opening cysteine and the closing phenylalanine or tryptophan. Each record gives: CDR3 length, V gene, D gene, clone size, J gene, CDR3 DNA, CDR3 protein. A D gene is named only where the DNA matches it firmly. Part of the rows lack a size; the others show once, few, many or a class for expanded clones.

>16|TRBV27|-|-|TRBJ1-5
TGTGCCAGCAGCTGGGGGAGCCCCATCGGTGATCAGCCCCAGCATTTT
CASSWGSPIGDQPQHF
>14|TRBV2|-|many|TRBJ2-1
TGTGCCAGCATCCCCCAGCAACCCTACAATGAGCAGTTCTTC
CASIPQQPYNEQFF
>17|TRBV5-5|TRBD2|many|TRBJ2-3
TGTGCCAGCAGCTCCCCTGGACTAGCGGGAGCCACAGATACGCAGTATTTT
CASSSPGLAGATDTQYF
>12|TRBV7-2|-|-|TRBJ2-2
TGTGCCAGCAGCTCGCTCCCCGGGGAGCTGTTTTTT
CASSSLPGELFF
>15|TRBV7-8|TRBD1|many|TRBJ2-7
TGTGCCAGCAGCTTAGCGCCGGGACAGGTCTCCGAGCAGTACTTC
CASSLAPGQVSEQYF
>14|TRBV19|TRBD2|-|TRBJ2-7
TGTGCCAGTAGTACCGGGACTAGCGTGACCGAGCAGTACTTC
CASSTGTSVTEQYF
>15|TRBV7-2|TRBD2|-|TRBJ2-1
TGTGCCAGCAGCTTAGGTTCTAGCGGGGGCAATGAGCAGTTCTTC
CASSLGSSGGNEQFF
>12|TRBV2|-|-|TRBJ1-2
TGTGCCAGCAGTGATGGGGTCTATGGCTACACCTTC
CASSDGVYGYTF
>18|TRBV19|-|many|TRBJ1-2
TGTGCCAGTAGTCAGAACCGGGGGGGGCGCAGGATAAACTATGGCTACACCTTC
CASSQNRGGRRINYGYTF
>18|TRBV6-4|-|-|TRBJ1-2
TGTGCCAGCAGTGCCTTTAGGGGCTCTGGGGTAGGTAACTATGGCTACACCTTC
CASSAFRGSGVGNYGYTF
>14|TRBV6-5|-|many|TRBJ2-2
TGTGCCAGCAGTTACGATCGGGGCACCGGGGAGCTGTTTTTT
CASSYDRGTGELFF